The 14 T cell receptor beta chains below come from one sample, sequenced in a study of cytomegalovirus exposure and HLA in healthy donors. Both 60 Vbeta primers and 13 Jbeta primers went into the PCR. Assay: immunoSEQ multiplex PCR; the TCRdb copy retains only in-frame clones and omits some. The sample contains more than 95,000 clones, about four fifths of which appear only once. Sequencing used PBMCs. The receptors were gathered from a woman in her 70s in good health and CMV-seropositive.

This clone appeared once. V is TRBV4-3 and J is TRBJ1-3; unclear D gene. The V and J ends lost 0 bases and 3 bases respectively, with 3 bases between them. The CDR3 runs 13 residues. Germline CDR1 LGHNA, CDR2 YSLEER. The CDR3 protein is CASSQDGGNTIYF. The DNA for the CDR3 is TGCGCCAGCAGCCAAGACGGTGGAAACACCATATATTTT.

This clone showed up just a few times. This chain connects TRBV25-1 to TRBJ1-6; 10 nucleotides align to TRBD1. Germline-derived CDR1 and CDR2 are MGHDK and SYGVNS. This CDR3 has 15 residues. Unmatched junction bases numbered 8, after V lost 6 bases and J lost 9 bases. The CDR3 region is CASRGDRGVVSPLHF. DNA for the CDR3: TGTGCCAGCAGGGGGGACAGGGGAGTTGTTTCACCCCTCCACTTT.

The CDR3 coding sequence is TGTGCCAGCAAGGGGGGGGCCGGAAATTCACCCCTCCACTTT. Amino acid sequence: CASKGGAGNSPLHF. The rearrangement links TRBV6-1 to TRBJ1-6; D possibly corresponds to TRBD1 (6 bases). Deletions cut 7 bases from V and 7 bases from J, with 14 bases between. CDR3 length equals 14 residues. The V gene's germline CDR1 is MNHNS and CDR2 SASEGT.

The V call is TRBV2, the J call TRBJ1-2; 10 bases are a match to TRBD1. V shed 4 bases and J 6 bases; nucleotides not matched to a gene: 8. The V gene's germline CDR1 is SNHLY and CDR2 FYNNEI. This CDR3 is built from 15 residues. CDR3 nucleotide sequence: TGTGCCAGCAGTGTTAGGACAGGGGGTCTCCATGGCTACACCTTC. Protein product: CASSVRTGGLHGYTF.

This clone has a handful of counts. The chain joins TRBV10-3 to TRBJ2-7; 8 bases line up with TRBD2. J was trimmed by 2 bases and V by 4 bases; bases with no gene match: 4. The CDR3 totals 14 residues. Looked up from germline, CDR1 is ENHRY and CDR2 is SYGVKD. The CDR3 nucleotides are TGTGCCATCAGTGCTACGGGGGGGACCTACGAGCAGTACTTC. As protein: CAISATGGTYEQYF.

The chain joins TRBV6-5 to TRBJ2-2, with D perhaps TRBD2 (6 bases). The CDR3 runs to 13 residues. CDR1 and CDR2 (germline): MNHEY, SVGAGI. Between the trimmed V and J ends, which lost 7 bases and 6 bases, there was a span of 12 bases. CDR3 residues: CASNPPGAGELFF. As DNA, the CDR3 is TGTGCCAGCAACCCTCCGGGGGCCGGGGAGCTGTTTTTT.

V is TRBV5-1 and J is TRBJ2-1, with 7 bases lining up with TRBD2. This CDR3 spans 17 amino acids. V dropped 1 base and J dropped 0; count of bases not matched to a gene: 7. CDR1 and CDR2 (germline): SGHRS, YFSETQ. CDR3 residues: CASSLTIGGSSYNEQFF. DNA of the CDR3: TGCGCCAGCAGCTTGACCATCGGCGGGAGCTCCTACAATGAGCAGTTCTTC.

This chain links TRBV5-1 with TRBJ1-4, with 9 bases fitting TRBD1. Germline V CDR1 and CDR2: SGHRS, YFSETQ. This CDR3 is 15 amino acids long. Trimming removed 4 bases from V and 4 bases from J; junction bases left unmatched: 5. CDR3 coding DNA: TGCGCCAGCAGCAAGGGACAGGGTGGTAATGAAAAACTGTTTTTT. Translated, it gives CASSKGQGGNEKLFF.

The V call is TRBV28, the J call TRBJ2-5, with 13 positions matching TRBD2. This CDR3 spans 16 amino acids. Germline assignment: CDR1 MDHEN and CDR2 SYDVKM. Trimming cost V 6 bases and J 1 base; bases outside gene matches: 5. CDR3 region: CASSSGLAGAQETQYF. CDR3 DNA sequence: TGTGCCAGCAGCTCCGGACTAGCGGGGGCCCAAGAGACCCAGTACTTC.

The CDR3 DNA sequence: TGTGCCAGCAGCTTTAGTGCCACCTACGAGCAGTACTTC. Translated: CASSFSATYEQYF. The gene calls are TRBV7-6 and TRBJ2-7; D is ambiguous. V dropped 3 bases and J dropped 2 bases, with 8 bases sitting between them. Germline V lookup: CDR1 SGHVS, CDR2 FNYEAQ. The CDR3 has 13 amino acids.

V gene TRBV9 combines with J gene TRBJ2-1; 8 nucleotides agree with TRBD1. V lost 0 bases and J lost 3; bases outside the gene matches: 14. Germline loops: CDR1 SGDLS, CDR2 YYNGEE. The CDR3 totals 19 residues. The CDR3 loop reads CASSVGETGAPLVYNEQFF. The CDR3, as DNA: TGTGCCAGCAGCGTAGGGGAGACAGGGGCCCCTTTGGTCTACAATGAGCAGTTCTTC.

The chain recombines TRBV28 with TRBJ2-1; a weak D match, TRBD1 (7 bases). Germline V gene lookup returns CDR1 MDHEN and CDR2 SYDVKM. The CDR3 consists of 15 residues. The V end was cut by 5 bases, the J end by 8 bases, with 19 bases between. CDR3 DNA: TGTGCCAGCAGTCCGGGGGACAGTATAGCGGATGAGCAGTTCTTC. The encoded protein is CASSPGDSIADEQFF.

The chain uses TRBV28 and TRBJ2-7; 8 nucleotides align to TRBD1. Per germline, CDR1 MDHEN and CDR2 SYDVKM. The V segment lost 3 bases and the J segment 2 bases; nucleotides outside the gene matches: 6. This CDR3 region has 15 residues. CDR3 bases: TGTGCCAGCAGTTTCTTGACAGGGGACCCCTACGAGCAGTACTTC. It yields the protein CASSFLTGDPYEQYF.

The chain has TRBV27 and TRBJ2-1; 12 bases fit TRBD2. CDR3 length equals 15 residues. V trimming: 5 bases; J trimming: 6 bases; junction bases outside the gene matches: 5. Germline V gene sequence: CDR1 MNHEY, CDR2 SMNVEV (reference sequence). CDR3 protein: CASSRGTSGSNEQFF. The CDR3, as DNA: TGTGCCAGCAGTCGGGGGACTAGCGGGTCCAATGAGCAGTTCTTC.